These 32 T cell receptor beta chains were all obtained from the same sample, sequenced in a study of regulatory T cells in long-lasting Graves disease. Arm-PCR of CDR3 regions and iRepertoire HTBI primers were used to build TCR beta libraries. TCRdb fed the multiplex PCR reads into MiXCR, producing one record per CDR3 protein. The sample includes a few hundred thousand distinct CDR3 sequences, about 15% of them seen just once. Time point noted: newly diagnosed GD, antithyroid drugs for less than 3 months. RNA isolated from PBMCs was used to make the TCR library. Separately, the same data were catalogued under a study of T cells in Graves' hyperthyroidism and ophthalmopathy.

Sequences were derived from peripheral blood mononuclear cells (PBMCs), sampled at new diagnosis, from a patient treated with antithyroid drugs. The receptors were gathered from a woman between 50 and 59 years old with Graves disease.

This clonotype was observed a few times. The V and J genes are TRBV7-8 and TRBJ1-6, with 9 bases fitting TRBD1. Germline CDR1 SGHVS, CDR2 FQNEAQ. This CDR3 has 19 amino acids. The ends lost 5 bases at V and 7 bases at J; junction bases unmatched: 18. The CDR3, as DNA: TGTGCCAGCAGCCGTTACCGGGACAGGGAGTTAAATAGGAATTCACCCCTCCACTTT. Protein: CASSRYRDRELNRNSPLHF.

This sequence joins TRBV29-1 and TRBJ1-3; TRBD1 might be the D (5 bases). This CDR3 region has 15 residues. Germline V gene lookup returns CDR1 SQVTM and CDR2 ANQGSEA. Deletions cut 1 base from V and 1 base from J, with 11 bases between. CDR3 protein: CSVEGRVSSGNTIYF. The CDR3, as DNA: TGCAGCGTTGAAGGCAGGGTTTCTTCTGGAAACACCATATATTTT.

This clonotype was observed a handful of times. The chain has TRBV2 and TRBJ2-5; no clear D. Deletions cut 3 bases from V and 3 bases from J, with 11 bases between. This CDR3 is built from 14 residues. From germline, CDR1 is SNHLY and CDR2 FYNNEI. In DNA form, the CDR3 reads TGTGCCAGCAGTGATAGCCAGTTGGAAGAGACCCAGTACTTC. It encodes CASSDSQLEETQYF.

V usage is TRBV5-1 and J usage is TRBJ2-5, with D possibly being TRBD2 (6 bases). The germline V gene encodes CDR1 SGHRS and CDR2 YFSETQ. Deletions cut 2 bases from V and 4 bases from J, with 12 bases between. CDR3 length: 14 amino acids. CDR3: CASSFGGTLETQYF. CDR3 bases: TGCGCCAGCAGCTTTGGCGGGACGTTAGAGACCCAGTACTTC.

There are many counts of this clonotype. CDR3 sequence: CSVKTIHNEQFF. CDR3 DNA sequence: TGCAGCGTCAAGACTATACACAATGAGCAGTTCTTC. This chain connects TRBV29-1 to TRBJ2-1; maybe TRBD2 (5 bases). Trimming cost V 6 bases and J 5 bases, with 11 bases left between them. Germline CDR1 and CDR2: SQVTM and ANQGSEA. The CDR3 consists of 12 residues.

At least ten counts were recorded for this clonotype. Mismatch with germline at one junction end may stem from a read error. The gene calls are TRBV7-2 and TRBJ2-4, with 7 bases lining up with TRBD1. This CDR3 is 13 amino acids long. Germline values: CDR1 SGHTA, CDR2 FQGNSA. CDR3 nucleotides: TGTGCCAGCAGCCCACCGGACAGGCCCTCTCAGGTTTTC. Translating gives CASSPPDRPSQVF. The variable domain in full, with the rest retrieved from reference TRBV7-2 and TRBJ2-4, is GAGVSQSPSNKVTEKGKDVELRCDPISGHTALYWYRQSLGQGLEFLIYFQGNSAPDKSGLPSDRFSAERTGGSVSTLTIQRTQQEDSAVYLCASSPPDRPSQVFGAGTRLSVL.

This clonotype appeared a few times. V is TRBV7-9 and J is TRBJ2-3; 8 bases match TRBD2. The V and J ends lost 5 bases and 0 bases, in that order; junction bases with no gene match: 4. The CDR3 consists of 15 residues. CDR1 and CDR2 (germline): SEHNR, FQNEAQ (reference sequence). CDR3 sequence (DNA): TGTGCCAGCAGCACCGCTAGCGGGAGCACAGATACGCAGTATTTT. Amino acids: CASSTASGSTDTQYF. The variable domain in full, completed from reference TRBV7-9 and TRBJ2-3, reads DTGVSQNPRHKITKRGQNVTFRCDPISEHNRLYWYRQTLGQGPEFLTYFQNEAQLEKSRLLSDRFSAERPKGSFSTLEIQRTEQGDSAMYLCASSTASGSTDTQYFGPGTRLTVL.

This clonotype came up many times. This sequence joins TRBV12-3 or TRBV12-4 and TRBJ2-3, with D perhaps matching TRBD1 (6 bases). The CDR3 is 15 residues long. V was pared by 5 bases and J by 6 bases, with 18 bases between. CDR3 residues: CASSTTVTQGDTQYF. CDR3 nucleotides: TGTGCCAGCAGTACCACAGTCACCCAGGGGGATACGCAGTATTTT.

With regard to this clonotype: This probably arose from a read error, given a far larger clone one base away. This chain joins TRBV7-8 and TRBJ2-1; 14 bases agree with TRBD2. Per germline, CDR1 SGHVS and CDR2 FQNEAQ. V lost 7 bases and J lost 9; bases outside the gene matches: 5. This CDR3 is built from 14 residues. The chain's CDR3 is CASIPGTSGGEQFF. Written as DNA, the CDR3 is TGTGCCAGCATCCCCGGGACTAGCGGGGGTGAGCAGTTCTTC.

On this clonotype itself: The missing conserved phenylalanine or tryptophan at the end of this CDR3 makes a read error likely. This sequence joins TRBV5-1 and TRBJ1-1, with D hard to call. This CDR3 spans 13 amino acids. Germline values: CDR1 SGHRS, CDR2 YFSETQ. V was pared by 4 bases and J by 1 base, with 8 bases between. The CDR3 loop reads CASSRDGNTEAFS. DNA for the CDR3: TGCGCCAGCAGCAGGGATGGGAACACTGAAGCTTTCTCT.

This clonotype was detected ten times or more. The rearrangement uses TRBV6-2 or TRBV6-3 and TRBJ1-6, with 9 bases identical to TRBD1. Per germline, CDR1 MNHEY and CDR2 SVGEGT. V shed 1 base and J 7 bases; nucleotides not matched to a gene: 2. The CDR3 consists of 15 residues. The CDR3 protein is CASSYLQGANSPLHF. The CDR3 DNA reads as TGTGCCAGCAGTTACTTACAGGGGGCGAATTCACCCCTCCACTTT.

The V call is TRBV7-3, the J call TRBJ2-1; 16 positions match TRBD2. V gave up 5 bases and J gave up 7 bases; unmatched junction bases: 20. From germline, CDR1 is SGHTA and CDR2 FQGTGA. The length of the CDR3 is 21 residues. CDR3 sequence (DNA): TGTGCCAGCAGCGTGACTCCGGGACTAGCGGGAGGGCCGAGTAGGTGGAATGAGCAGTTCTTC. Translation: CASSVTPGLAGGPSRWNEQFF.

For this clonotype: This may arise from a read error, as a much more abundant clone is one base away. This chain joins TRBV5-1 and TRBJ2-1; 10 bases map to TRBD2. The CDR3 spans 18 residues. Germline-derived CDR1 and CDR2 are SGHRS and YFSETQ. This CDR3 reads CASRASGRLAGPYNGQFF. For the CDR3, the DNA is TGCGCCAGCCGAGCGTCTGGAAGACTAGCGGGCCCCTACAATGGGCAGTTCTTC.

This clonotype has at least ten counts. The chain carries TRBV6-5 and TRBJ2-7; D may be TRBD1 (5 bases). This CDR3 contains 14 residues. Germline-derived CDR1 and CDR2 are MNHEY and SVGAGI. With 2 bases removed from V and 5 bases from J, the gap between germline ends came to 13 bases. The CDR3 sequence is CASSYTSGFNEQYF. The CDR3 nucleotides are TGTGCCAGCAGTTACACATCAGGGTTTAACGAGCAGTACTTC.

The rearrangement uses TRBV10-2 and TRBJ1-5, with 10 bases identical to TRBD1. V gave up 4 bases and J gave up 6 bases; unmatched junction bases: 3. The CDR3 covers 14 residues. Germline CDR1 is WSHSY and CDR2 is SAAADI. The CDR3 loop is CASSGQGAVQPQHF. For the CDR3, the DNA is TGCGCCAGCAGTGGACAGGGGGCAGTTCAGCCCCAGCATTTT.

At least ten counts were recorded for this clonotype. The chain has TRBV7-3 and TRBJ2-5, with no clear D. Germline-derived CDR1 and CDR2 are SGHTA and FQGTGA. Between the trimmed V and J ends, which lost 3 bases and 2 bases, there was a span of 7 bases. This CDR3 contains 13 residues. The CDR3 loop is CASSFDNQETQYF. The CDR3 DNA reads as TGTGCCAGCAGCTTTGACAATCAAGAGACCCAGTACTTC.

This clonotype has ten or more counts. The chain combines TRBV28 with TRBJ2-7, with TRBD1 matching 7 bases. This CDR3 is built from 15 residues. Trimming at V came to 7 bases and at J to 7 bases, leaving 16 bases not matched to a gene. The germline CDR1 and CDR2 sequences are MDHEN and SYDVKM. CDR3 loop: CASISAGQAPEEQYF. DNA of the CDR3: TGTGCCAGCATCTCGGCCGGACAGGCCCCGGAAGAGCAGTACTTC.

J is TRBJ2-1 and V is TRBV5-6, with 7 bases that match TRBD2. Germline CDR1 reads SGHDT; CDR2 reads YYEEEE. This CDR3 contains 14 residues. V shed 0 bases and J 15 bases; nucleotides not matched to a gene: 12. The CDR3 loop is CASSLGGLPTGWFF. For the CDR3, the DNA is TGTGCCAGCAGCTTGGGGGGACTACCAACGGGATGGTTCTTC.

This clonotype has a count of ten or more. The rearrangement links TRBV2 to TRBJ2-7; D remains ambiguous. In germline, CDR1 is SNHLY, CDR2 FYNNEI. The CDR3 loop spans 11 amino acids. The ends were cut back, 6 bases at V and 5 bases at J, with 8 bases in the middle. The CDR3 loop reads CASRRLHEQYF. DNA for the CDR3: TGTGCCAGCAGGAGACTCCACGAGCAGTACTTC.

This clonotype was found many times. The chain is built from TRBV12-3 or TRBV12-4 and TRBJ2-3; D perhaps matches TRBD2 (5 bases). The ends were cut back, 1 base at V and 1 base at J, with 9 bases in the middle. CDR3 length equals 15 residues. CDR3 sequence (DNA): TGTGCCAGCAGTTTAGTGATGGGAGGCACAGATACGCAGTATTTT. Residues: CASSLVMGGTDTQYF.

There are a few counts of this clonotype. V is TRBV13 and J is TRBJ2-1; D call uncertain. V lost 5 bases and J 0 bases, leaving 11 bases between the germline ends. The CDR3 length is 15 residues. Germline V gene data show CDR1 as PRHDT and CDR2 as FYEKMQ (reference sequence). The CDR3 DNA reads as TGTGCCAGCAGCATACTCAAAAGCTCCTACAATGAGCAGTTCTTC. This gives the protein CASSILKSSYNEQFF.

The genes are TRBV19 and TRBJ2-7, with TRBD1 matching over 8 bases. The CDR3 totals 14 residues. Germline trimming cut 7 bases from V and 6 bases from J; bases unmatched to any gene: 11. Germline V lookup: CDR1 LNHDA, CDR2 SQIVND (reference sequence). The CDR3, as DNA: TGTGCCAGTACCGGCGGACAGGGTTCGTCCGAGCAGTACTTC. It translates to CASTGGQGSSEQYF.

Many counts were recorded for this clonotype. V usage is TRBV6-1 and J usage is TRBJ1-5; 9 nucleotides agree with TRBD1. Trimming at V came to 6 bases and at J to 1 base, leaving 7 bases not matched to a gene. The CDR3 runs 16 residues. From germline, CDR1 is MNHNS and CDR2 SASEGT. CDR3 in amino acids: CASRRTGDGSNQPQHF. CDR3 bases: TGTGCCAGCAGAAGGACAGGGGATGGAAGCAATCAGCCCCAGCATTTT.

The V call is TRBV4-1, the J call TRBJ2-3; D might be TRBD2 (5 bases). CDR1 is MGHRA and CDR2 is YSYEKL in the germline V gene. The V end lost 4 bases, the J end lost 6 bases, and 8 bases lay between the germline ends. This CDR3 region has 12 residues. CDR3 in amino acids: CASSLIADTQYF. As DNA, the CDR3 is TGCGCCAGCAGCCTCATAGCGGATACGCAGTATTTT.

This clonotype was picked up many times. The genes are TRBV12-5 and TRBJ2-1, with 9 bases fitting TRBD1. The CDR3 sequence is 14 residues long. Per germline, CDR1 LGHNT and CDR2 FRNRAP. With V trimmed by 3 bases and J by 9 bases, 6 bases remained unmatched. CDR3 in DNA: TGTGCTAGTGGTTTCGGACAGGGGTGGGGTGAGCAGTTCTTC. Its translation: CASGFGQGWGEQFF.

This clonotype was seen ten or more times. V gene TRBV18 combines with J gene TRBJ2-7, with D possibly matching TRBD2 (6 bases). CDR3 length: 18 residues. Trimming shortened V by 5 bases and J by 0 bases, and 23 bases separated the two germline ends. Germline CDR1 and CDR2: KGHSH and LQKENI. CDR3 residues: CASSGTLADTRSSYEQYF. The CDR3 DNA sequence: TGTGCCAGCTCAGGAACCTTAGCGGACACAAGGAGCTCCTACGAGCAGTACTTC.

The genes are TRBV6-2 or TRBV6-3 and TRBJ2-1; D not certain. The V gene lost 11 bases and the J gene lost 6 bases, with 11 bases spanning the gap. CDR3 length: 11 amino acids. Per the germline V gene, CDR1 is MNHEY and CDR2 is SVGEGT. The CDR3 coding sequence is TGTGCCGCTCGGACCGGCAATGAGCAGTTCTTC. The encoded protein is CAARTGNEQFF.

In this sample, this clonotype turned up a few times. The rearrangement links TRBV5-4 to TRBJ2-5; tentatively, D is TRBD2 (5 bases). The CDR3 spans 14 residues. V dropped 0 bases and J dropped 5 bases, with 11 bases sitting between them. CDR1 is SGHNT and CDR2 is YYREEE in the germline V gene (reference sequence). CDR3 sequence reads: CASSLAGSLETQYF. The CDR3 DNA sequence: TGTGCCAGCAGCTTGGCTGGGAGTCTGGAGACCCAGTACTTC. The whole variable domain, remainder taken from reference TRBV5-4 and TRBJ2-5, is ETGVTQSPTHLIKTRGQQVTLRCSSQSGHNTVSWYQQALGQGPQFIFQYYREEENGRGNFPPRFSGLQFPNYSSELNVNALELDDSALYLCASSLAGSLETQYFGPGTRLLVL.

Many counts were recorded for this clonotype. This rearrangement joins TRBV30 to TRBJ2-1; D call uncertain. CDR1 and CDR2 from the germline V gene are GTSNPN and SVGIG (reference sequence). Trimming stripped 0 bases from V and 6 bases from J, with 12 bases between. This CDR3 has 14 residues. CDR3 bases: TGTGCCTGGAGTGTAACTTTGCGCCGCAATGAGCAGTTCTTC. This sequence encodes CAWSVTLRRNEQFF.

Ten or more counts support this clonotype. V is TRBV2 and J is TRBJ2-7, with TRBD1 matching over 10 bases. The CDR3 runs 13 residues. Germline lookup yields CDR1 SNHLY and CDR2 FYNNEI. V was clipped by 7 bases and J by 3 bases; unmatched bases: 3. The CDR3 DNA sequence: TGTGCCAGCATTCGGGACAGGGGCTACGAGCAGTACTTC. Protein: CASIRDRGYEQYF. Full variable domain (remainder filled in from reference TRBV2 and TRBJ2-7): EPEVTQTPSHQVTQMGQEVILRCVPISNHLYFYWYRQILGQKVEFLVSFYNNEISEKSEIFDDQFSVERPDGSNFTLKIRSTKLEDSAMYFCASIRDRGYEQYFGPGTRLTVT.

The rearrangement links TRBV7-9 to TRBJ1-2; 8 positions agree with TRBD1. Per germline, CDR1 SEHNR and CDR2 FQNEAQ (reference sequence). The CDR3 loop spans 16 amino acids. V was pared by 1 base and J by 1 base, with 5 bases of the junction left unmatched. Written as DNA, the CDR3 is TGTGCCAGCAGCTTAGAGACAGGGGCCCTTAACTATGGCTACACCTTC. Encoded protein: CASSLETGALNYGYTF.

This chain connects TRBV19 to TRBJ1-5; 10 nucleotides align to TRBD1. The CDR3 extends over 17 amino acids. Germline CDR1 LNHDA, CDR2 SQIVND (reference sequence). V shed 0 bases and J 2 bases; nucleotides not matched to a gene: 4. CDR3 sequence (DNA): TGTGCCAGTAGTATAGATTCGGGGACAGGGGGCAATCAGCCCCAGCATTTT. This gives the protein CASSIDSGTGGNQPQHF.